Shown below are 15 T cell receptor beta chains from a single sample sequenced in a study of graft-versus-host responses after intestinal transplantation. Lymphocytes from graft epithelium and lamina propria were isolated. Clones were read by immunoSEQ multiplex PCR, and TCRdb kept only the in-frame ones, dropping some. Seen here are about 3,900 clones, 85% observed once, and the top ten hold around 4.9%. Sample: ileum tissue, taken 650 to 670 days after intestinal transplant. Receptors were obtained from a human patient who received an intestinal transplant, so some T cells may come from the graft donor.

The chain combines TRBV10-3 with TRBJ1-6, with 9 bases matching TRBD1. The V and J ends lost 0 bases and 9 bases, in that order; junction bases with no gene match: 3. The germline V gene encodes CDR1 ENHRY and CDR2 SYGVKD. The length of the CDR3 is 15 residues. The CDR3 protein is CAISESQGQGSPLHF. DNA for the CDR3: TGTGCCATCAGTGAGTCGCAGGGACAGGGTTCACCCCTCCACTTT.

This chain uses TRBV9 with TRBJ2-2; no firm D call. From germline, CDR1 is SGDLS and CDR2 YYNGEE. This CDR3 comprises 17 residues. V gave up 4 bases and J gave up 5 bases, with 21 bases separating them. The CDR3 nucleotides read TGTGCCAGCAGCCCCCAGGATCTCGGCTTACGTACCGGGGAGCTGTTTTTT. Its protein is CASSPQDLGLRTGELFF. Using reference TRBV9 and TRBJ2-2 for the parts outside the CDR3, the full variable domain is DSGVTQTPKHLITATGQRVTLRCSPRSGDLSVYWYQQSLDQGLQFLIQYYNGEERAKGNILERFSAQQFPDLHSELNLSSLELGDSALYFCASSPQDLGLRTGELFFGEGSRLTVL.

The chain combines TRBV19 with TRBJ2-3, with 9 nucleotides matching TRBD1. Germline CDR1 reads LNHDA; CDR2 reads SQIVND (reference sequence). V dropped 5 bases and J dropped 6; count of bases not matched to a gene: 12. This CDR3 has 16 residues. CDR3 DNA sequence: TGTGCCAGTAGTGACCCGGGACAGGGTAGCAGGGATACGCAGTATTTT. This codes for CASSDPGQGSRDTQYF.

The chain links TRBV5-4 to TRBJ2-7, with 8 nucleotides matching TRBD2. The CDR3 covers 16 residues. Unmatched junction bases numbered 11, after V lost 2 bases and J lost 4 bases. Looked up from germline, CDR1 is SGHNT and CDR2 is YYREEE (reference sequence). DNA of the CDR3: TGTGCCAGCAGCTTAGCGGGGGCCTCCTCGGGGTACGAGCAGTACTTC. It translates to CASSLAGASSGYEQYF.

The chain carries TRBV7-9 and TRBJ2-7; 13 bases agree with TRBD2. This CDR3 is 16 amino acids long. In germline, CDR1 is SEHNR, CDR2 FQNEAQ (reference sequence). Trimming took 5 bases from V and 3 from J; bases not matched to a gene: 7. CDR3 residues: CASSVTSGGAFYEQYF. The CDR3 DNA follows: TGTGCCAGCAGCGTAACTAGCGGGGGGGCGTTCTACGAGCAGTACTTC.

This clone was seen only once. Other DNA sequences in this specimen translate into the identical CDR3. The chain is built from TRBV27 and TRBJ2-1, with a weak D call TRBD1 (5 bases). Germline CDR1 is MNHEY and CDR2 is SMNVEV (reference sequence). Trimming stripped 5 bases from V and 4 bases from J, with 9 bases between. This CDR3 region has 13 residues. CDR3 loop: CASSLDSYNEQFF. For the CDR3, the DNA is TGTGCCAGCAGTCTCGACAGTTACAATGAGCAGTTCTTC.

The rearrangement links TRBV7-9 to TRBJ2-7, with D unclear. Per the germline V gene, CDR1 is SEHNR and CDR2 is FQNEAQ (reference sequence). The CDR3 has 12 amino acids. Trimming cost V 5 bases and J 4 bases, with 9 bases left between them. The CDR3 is CASSLDLYEQYF. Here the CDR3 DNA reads TGTGCCAGCAGCCTAGATTTATACGAGCAGTACTTC.

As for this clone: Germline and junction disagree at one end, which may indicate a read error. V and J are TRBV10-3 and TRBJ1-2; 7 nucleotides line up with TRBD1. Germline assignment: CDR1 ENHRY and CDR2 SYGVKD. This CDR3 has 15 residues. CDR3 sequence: CTIRGTRGVDYGYTF. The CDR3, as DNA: TGTACCATCAGGGGGACGCGGGGGGTGGACTATGGCTACACCTTC.

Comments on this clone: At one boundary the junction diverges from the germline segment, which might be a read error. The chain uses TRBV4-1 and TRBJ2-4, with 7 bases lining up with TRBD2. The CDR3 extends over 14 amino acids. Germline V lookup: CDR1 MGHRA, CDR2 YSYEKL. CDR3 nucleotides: TGCGCCAGCAGCCAAGTCTGGGGGGGAAACATTCGGTACTTC. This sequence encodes CASSQVWGGNIRYF.

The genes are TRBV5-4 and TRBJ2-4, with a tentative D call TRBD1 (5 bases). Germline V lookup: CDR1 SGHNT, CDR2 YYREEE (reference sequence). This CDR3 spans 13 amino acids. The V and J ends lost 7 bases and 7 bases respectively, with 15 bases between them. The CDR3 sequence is CASGRESSNIQYF. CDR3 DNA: TGTGCCAGCGGCAGGGAATCAAGCAACATTCAGTACTTC. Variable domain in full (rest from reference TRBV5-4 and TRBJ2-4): ETGVTQSPTHLIKTRGQQVTLRCSSQSGHNTVSWYQQALGQGPQFIFQYYREEENGRGNFPPRFSGLQFPNYSSELNVNALELDDSALYLCASGRESSNIQYFGAGTRLSVL.

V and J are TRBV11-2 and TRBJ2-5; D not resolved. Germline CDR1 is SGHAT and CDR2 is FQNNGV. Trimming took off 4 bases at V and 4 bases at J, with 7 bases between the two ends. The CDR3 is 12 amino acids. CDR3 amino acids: CASSYQRETQYF. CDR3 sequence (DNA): TGTGCCAGCAGCTATCAACGAGAGACCCAGTACTTC.

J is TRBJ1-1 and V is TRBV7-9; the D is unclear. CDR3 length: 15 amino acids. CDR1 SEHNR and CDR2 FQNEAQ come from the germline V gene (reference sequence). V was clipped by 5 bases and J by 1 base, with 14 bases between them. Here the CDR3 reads CASSPTRAANTEAFF. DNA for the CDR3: TGTGCCAGCAGCCCGACGCGGGCAGCGAACACTGAAGCTTTCTTT.

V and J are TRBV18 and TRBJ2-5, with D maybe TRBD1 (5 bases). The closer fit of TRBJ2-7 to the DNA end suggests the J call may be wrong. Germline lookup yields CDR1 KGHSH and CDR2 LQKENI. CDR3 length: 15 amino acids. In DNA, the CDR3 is TGTGCCAGCTCACCAGGCAGGGAAGAAAGGAACGAGCAGTACTTC. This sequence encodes CASSPGREERNEQYF.

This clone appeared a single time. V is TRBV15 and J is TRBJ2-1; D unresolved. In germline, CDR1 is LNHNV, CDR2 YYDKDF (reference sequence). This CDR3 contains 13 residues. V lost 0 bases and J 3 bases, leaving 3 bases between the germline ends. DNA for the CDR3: TGTGCCACCAGCAGAGACGGCTACAATGAGCAGTTCTTC. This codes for CATSRDGYNEQFF.

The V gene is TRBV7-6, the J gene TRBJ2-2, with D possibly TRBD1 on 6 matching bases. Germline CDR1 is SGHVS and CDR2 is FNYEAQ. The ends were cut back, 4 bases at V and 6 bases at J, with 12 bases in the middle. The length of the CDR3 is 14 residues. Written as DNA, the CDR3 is TGTGCCAGCAGCTCCAACAGGGTACCCGGGGAGCTGTTTTTT. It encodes CASSSNRVPGELFF.